This T cell receptor beta chain emerged from a study of blood T cell repertoires in COVID-19. Trimming took 0 bases from V and 3 from J; bases not matched to a gene: 5. The CDR3 is 15 residues long. Germline CDR1 MNHEY, CDR2 SMNVEV (reference sequence). Profiled with immunoSEQ multiplex PCR; TCRdb holds only in-frame clones, not every one. The repertoire holds about 230,000 clones, around 92% seen once, with roughly 4% in the top ten. The receptor's source is a woman aged 30 to 39 with acute COVID-19. The sample taken for sequencing was PBMCs or T cells enriched from blood (not recorded which). The chain carries TRBV27 and TRBJ2-7; 7 bases are a match to TRBD1. CDR3 in DNA: TGTGCCAGCAGTTTATCGTCGGGACAGTACTACGAGCAGTACTTC. Translating it yields CASSLSSGQYYEQYF.